This T cell receptor beta chain was recovered during a study of cytomegalovirus exposure and HLA in healthy donors. There are 15 residues in the CDR3. The germline V and J ends were trimmed by 2 bases and 4 bases, with 12 bases remaining between them. The germline CDR1 and CDR2 sequences are SGHRS and YFSETQ. The PCR made use of 60 Vbeta and 13 Jbeta primers. Method: immunoSEQ multiplex PCR; TCRdb's copy keeps in-frame clones and lacks some. The sample contains hundreds of thousands of clones, 75% to 80% of which appear only once. Sample: PBMCs. The chain links TRBV5-1 to TRBJ2-2; D is possibly TRBD2 (5 bases). This sequence was found in a man aged 18 to 35 in good health and CMV-seronegative. This CDR3 reads CASSFEGVVTGELFF. The CDR3 DNA is TGCGCCAGCAGCTTTGAGGGAGTGGTCACCGGGGAGCTGTTTTTT.